The 19 T cell receptor beta chains presented below share a single source sample, sequenced in a study of response to subunit inactivated influenza vaccine. MiXCR was run by TCRdb on the RT-PCR reads, yielding one entry per CDR3 protein. Of approximately 730,000 distinct CDR3 sequences in the sample, about 15% were seen once. Source: PBMCs from blood, taken less than 15 days before vaccination. The receptors shown here come from a man aged 50 or older who received an inactivated influenza vaccine.

This clonotype was observed a few times. This sequence joins TRBV9 and TRBJ2-1; 14 positions match TRBD2. The germline V gene has CDR1 SGDLS and CDR2 YYNGEE. J was trimmed by 8 bases and V by 3 bases; bases with no gene match: 10. The CDR3 contains 17 residues. The CDR3 loop reads CASSATTSGRARDEQFF. Written as DNA, the CDR3 is TGTGCCAGCAGCGCAACGACTAGCGGGAGGGCGCGGGATGAGCAGTTCTTC.

The rearrangement uses TRBV4-3 and TRBJ2-1; weak D call: TRBD2 (6 bases). V was clipped by 3 bases and J by 4 bases, with 13 bases between them. Germline V CDR1 and CDR2: LGHNA, YSLEER. The CDR3 consists of 15 residues. The CDR3 region is CASSQNRDLYNEQFF. Here the CDR3 DNA reads TGCGCCAGCAGCCAGAACCGGGACTTATACAATGAGCAGTTCTTC.

This clonotype was seen many times. The rearrangement links TRBV3-1 to TRBJ2-1, with unresolved D. This CDR3 contains 11 residues. V shed 1 base and J shed 8 bases, with 3 bases lying between them. Germline V gene sequence: CDR1 LGHDT, CDR2 YNNKEL (reference sequence). The CDR3 is CASSQGYEQFF. DNA of the CDR3: TGTGCCAGCAGCCAAGGGTATGAGCAGTTCTTC.

This clonotype was picked up a small number of times. V gene TRBV20-1 combines with J gene TRBJ1-1; perhaps TRBD1 as D (6 bases). Germline loops: CDR1 DFQATT, CDR2 SNEGSKA (reference sequence). This CDR3 contains 15 residues. The germline V and J ends were trimmed by 2 bases and 5 bases, with 18 bases remaining between them. CDR3: CSARTLRGGRTEAFF. As DNA, the CDR3 is TGCAGTGCTAGAACTTTAAGGGGGGGGAGGACTGAAGCTTTCTTT.

This clonotype appeared many times. The chain joins TRBV28 to TRBJ2-1; 9 nucleotides agree with TRBD1. Germline trimming cut 7 bases from V and 9 bases from J; bases unmatched to any gene: 16. Per germline, CDR1 MDHEN and CDR2 SYDVKM. There are 16 residues in the CDR3. The CDR3 region is CASTSLGTGREGEQFF. CDR3 nucleotides: TGTGCCAGCACCTCCCTTGGGACAGGGAGGGAAGGTGAGCAGTTCTTC.

Note on this clonotype: One end of the junction varies from germline; a read error may be responsible. This sequence joins TRBV28 and TRBJ2-5, with 8 bases matching TRBD1. CDR1 is MDHEN, CDR2 SYDVKM, per germline. The CDR3 sequence is 14 residues long. The CDR3 DNA reads TGTGCCAGCAGTGCTCCAGGGGGCGGAGAGGCCCAGTACTTC. Its translation is CASSAPGGGEAQYF. The variable domain in full, completed from reference TRBV28 and TRBJ2-5, reads DVKVTQSSRYLVKRTGEKVFLECVQDMDHENMFWYRQDPGLGLRLIYFSYDVKMKEKGDIPEGYSVSREKKERFSLILESASTNQTSMYLCASSAPGGGEAQYFGPGTRLLVL.

This clonotype was seen only a few times. This chain joins TRBV12-3 or TRBV12-4 and TRBJ2-2; D might be TRBD2 (5 bases). This CDR3 is 15 amino acids long. With 7 bases removed from V and 7 bases from J, the gap between germline ends came to 19 bases. CDR3 nucleotides: TGTGCCAGCAACACCGGTTTACCCCGGGGCGGGGAGCTGTTTTTT. Its translation: CASNTGLPRGGELFF.

This clonotype was picked up a small number of times. The CDR3 DNA sequence: TGCAGTGCTAGAACATCATTTATTGACCCCAAGGAGACCCAGTACTTC. Translation: CSARTSFIDPKETQYF. The chain couples TRBV20-1 to TRBJ2-5; D unresolved. CDR1 is DFQATT, CDR2 SNEGSKA, per germline (reference sequence). Trimming took off 2 bases at V and 5 bases at J, with 21 bases between the two ends. This CDR3 has 16 residues.

This clonotype was counted a few times. The V call is TRBV7-3, the J call TRBJ2-6; tentative D call: TRBD2 (6 bases). CDR3 length equals 16 residues. CDR1 and CDR2 (germline): SGHTA, FQGTGA. The V end was cut by 6 bases, the J end by 1 base, with 13 bases between. CDR3 residues: CASSLFGGSGANVLTF. CDR3 in DNA: TGTGCCAGCAGTCTTTTTGGGGGGTCTGGGGCCAACGTCCTGACTTTC.

This clonotype has just a few counts. The genes are TRBV20-1 and TRBJ2-5; D perhaps matches TRBD1 (5 bases). CDR1 and CDR2 from the germline V gene are DFQATT and SNEGSKA (reference sequence). The CDR3 length is 13 residues. Deletions cut 6 bases from V and 6 bases from J, with 17 bases between. In DNA, the CDR3 is TGCAGTGCGTCGACAGTTGCAATGAAGACCCAGTACTTC. Translated, it gives CSASTVAMKTQYF.

This clonotype showed up just a few times. V usage is TRBV7-2 and J usage is TRBJ2-2, with unresolved D. The germline gives CDR1 SGHTA, CDR2 FQGNSA. The germline V and J ends were trimmed by 1 base and 8 bases, with 8 bases remaining between them. This CDR3 spans 13 amino acids. Written as DNA, the CDR3 is TGTGCCAGCAGCTTAGAGACCCGAGGGGAGCTGTTTTTT. Its protein is CASSLETRGELFF. Drawing the rest from reference TRBV7-2 and TRBJ2-2, the complete variable domain is GAGVSQSPSNKVTEKGKDVELRCDPISGHTALYWYRQSLGQGLEFLIYFQGNSAPDKSGLPSDRFSAERTGGSVSTLTIQRTQQEDSAVYLCASSLETRGELFFGEGSRLTVL.

This clonotype was detected a few times. V gene TRBV28 combines with J gene TRBJ2-4; the D gene is possibly TRBD1 (6 bases). Between the trimmed V and J ends, which lost 2 bases and 3 bases, there was a span of 11 bases. The CDR3 has 15 residues. Germline CDR1 and CDR2: MDHEN and SYDVKM. In DNA, the CDR3 is TGTGCCAGCAGTTTAGGGCAGGGGCTCAAAAACATTCAGTACTTC. Its translation: CASSLGQGLKNIQYF.

The chain employs TRBV6-2 or TRBV6-3 and TRBJ2-3, with D unresolved. Between the trimmed V and J ends, which lost 5 bases and 5 bases, there was a span of 17 bases. Germline V CDR1 and CDR2: MNHEY, SVGEGT. The CDR3 loop spans 15 amino acids. Written as DNA, the CDR3 is TGTGCCAGCAGTACACCCCCATATGTTATAGATACGCAGTATTTT. Its protein is CASSTPPYVIDTQYF.

A few counts support this clonotype. The V gene is TRBV29-1, the J gene TRBJ1-2, with 7 positions matching TRBD1. The length of the CDR3 is 13 residues. V was clipped by 4 bases and J by 0 bases; unmatched bases: 2. Germline values: CDR1 SQVTM, CDR2 ANQGSEA. The chain's CDR3 is CSVATGPNYGYTF. The CDR3 nucleotides read TGCAGCGTTGCGACAGGGCCTAACTATGGCTACACCTTC.

This clonotype appeared a few times. The rearrangement links TRBV11-2 to TRBJ2-5, with D uncertain. V shed 8 bases and J shed 2 bases, with 12 bases lying between them. The CDR3 spans 13 residues. Germline CDR1 reads SGHAT; CDR2 reads FQNNGV. Here the CDR3 reads CASGKGAQETQYF. DNA of the CDR3: TGTGCCAGCGGAAAAGGAGCGCAAGAGACCCAGTACTTC. Looking up the rest from reference TRBV11-2 and TRBJ2-5 gives the full variable domain: EAGVAQSPRYKIIEKRQSVAFWCNPISGHATLYWYQQILGQGPKLLIQFQNNGVVDDSQLPKDRFSAERLKGVDSTLKIQPAKLEDSAVYLCASGKGAQETQYFGPGTRLLVL.

This chain links TRBV4-3 with TRBJ2-5, with TRBD2 matching over 10 bases. Germline trimming cut 2 bases from V and 3 bases from J; bases unmatched to any gene: 12. The germline V gene encodes CDR1 LGHNA and CDR2 YSLEER. The CDR3 extends over 18 amino acids. The CDR3 is CASSQRNRYLAGEETQYF. The CDR3 DNA follows: TGCGCCAGCAGCCAACGCAATAGGTATCTAGCGGGGGAAGAGACCCAGTACTTC.

This clonotype was seen a handful of times. This sequence joins TRBV6-2 or TRBV6-3 and TRBJ1-2, with 7 positions matching TRBD1. The V gene end was trimmed by 2 bases and the J gene end by 0 bases; junction bases not matched to a gene: 9. The CDR3 covers 17 residues. Germline V gene sequence: CDR1 MNHEY, CDR2 SVGEGT. CDR3 in DNA: TGTGCCAGCAGTTACCCGGGACAGCGAATAGCTAACTATGGCTACACCTTC. It yields the protein CASSYPGQRIANYGYTF.

This sequence joins TRBV7-9 and TRBJ2-5; D is unclear. The CDR3 runs 12 residues. Germline assignment: CDR1 SEHNR and CDR2 FQNEAQ (reference sequence). Between the trimmed V and J ends, which lost 2 bases and 8 bases, there was a span of 9 bases. The CDR3 sequence is CASSLNLETQYF. The DNA for the CDR3 is TGTGCCAGCAGCTTAAATTTAGAAACCCAGTACTTC.

The rearrangement joins TRBV3-1 to TRBJ2-1; possible D gene TRBD2, 5 bases. Germline lookup yields CDR1 LGHDT and CDR2 YNNKEL (reference sequence). The CDR3 length is 14 residues. V lost 1 base to trimming and J lost 9 bases, with 13 bases between them. CDR3 protein: CASSQGRASAEQFF. CDR3 DNA: TGTGCCAGCAGCCAAGGGCGGGCCTCCGCTGAGCAGTTCTTC.